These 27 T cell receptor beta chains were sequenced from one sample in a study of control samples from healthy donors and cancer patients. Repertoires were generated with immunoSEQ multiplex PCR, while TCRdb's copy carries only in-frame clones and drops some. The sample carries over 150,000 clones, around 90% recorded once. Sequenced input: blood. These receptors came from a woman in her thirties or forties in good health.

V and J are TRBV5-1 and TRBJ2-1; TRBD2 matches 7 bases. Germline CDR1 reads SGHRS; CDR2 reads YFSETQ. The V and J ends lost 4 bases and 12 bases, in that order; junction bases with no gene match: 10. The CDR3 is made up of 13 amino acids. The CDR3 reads CASSGGTTSGQFF. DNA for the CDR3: TGCGCCAGCAGCGGAGGGACTACGTCTGGGCAGTTCTTC.

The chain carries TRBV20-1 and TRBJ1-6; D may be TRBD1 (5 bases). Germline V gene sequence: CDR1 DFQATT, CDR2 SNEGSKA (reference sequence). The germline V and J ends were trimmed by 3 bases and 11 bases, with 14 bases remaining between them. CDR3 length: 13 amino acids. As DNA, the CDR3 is TGCAGTGCTAGTCCTACGGGAGGGGCACCCCTCCACTTT. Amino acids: CSASPTGGAPLHF.

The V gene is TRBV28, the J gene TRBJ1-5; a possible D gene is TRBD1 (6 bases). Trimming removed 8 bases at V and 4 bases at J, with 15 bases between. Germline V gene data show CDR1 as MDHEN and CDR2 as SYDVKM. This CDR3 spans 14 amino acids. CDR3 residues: CASHRAGTNQPQHF. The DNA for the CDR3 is TGTGCCAGCCATAGGGCAGGGACAAATCAGCCCCAGCATTTT.

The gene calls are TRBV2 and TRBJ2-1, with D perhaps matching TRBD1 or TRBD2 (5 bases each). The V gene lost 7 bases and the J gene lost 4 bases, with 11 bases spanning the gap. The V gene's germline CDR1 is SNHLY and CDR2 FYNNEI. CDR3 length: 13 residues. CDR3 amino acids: CASIAGRYNEQFF. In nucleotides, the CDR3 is TGTGCCAGCATAGCAGGGAGATACAATGAGCAGTTCTTC.

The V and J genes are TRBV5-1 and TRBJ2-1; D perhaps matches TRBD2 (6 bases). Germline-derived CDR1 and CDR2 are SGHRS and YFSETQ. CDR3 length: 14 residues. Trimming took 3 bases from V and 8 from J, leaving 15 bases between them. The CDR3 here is CASSSLTGEDEQFF. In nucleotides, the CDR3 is TGCGCCAGCAGCTCCCTGACCGGGGAGGATGAGCAGTTCTTC.

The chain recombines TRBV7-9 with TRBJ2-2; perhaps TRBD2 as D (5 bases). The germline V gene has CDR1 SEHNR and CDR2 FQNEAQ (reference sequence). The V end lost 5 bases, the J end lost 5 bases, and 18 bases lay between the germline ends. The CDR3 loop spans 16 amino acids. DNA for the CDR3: TGTGCCAGCAGCAGCGTCGGCGGGCGTAATACCGGGGAGCTGTTTTTT. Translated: CASSSVGGRNTGELFF. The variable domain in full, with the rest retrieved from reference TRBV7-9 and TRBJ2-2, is DTGVSQNPRHKITKRGQNVTFRCDPISEHNRLYWYRQTLGQGPEFLTYFQNEAQLEKSRLLSDRFSAERPKGSFSTLEIQRTEQGDSAMYLCASSSVGGRNTGELFFGEGSRLTVL.

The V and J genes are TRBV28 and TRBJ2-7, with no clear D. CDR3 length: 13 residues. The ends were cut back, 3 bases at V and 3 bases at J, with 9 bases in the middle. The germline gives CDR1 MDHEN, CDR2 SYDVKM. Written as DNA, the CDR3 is TGTGCCAGCAGTTTGGATAGGGTCTACGAGCAGTACTTC. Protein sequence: CASSLDRVYEQYF.

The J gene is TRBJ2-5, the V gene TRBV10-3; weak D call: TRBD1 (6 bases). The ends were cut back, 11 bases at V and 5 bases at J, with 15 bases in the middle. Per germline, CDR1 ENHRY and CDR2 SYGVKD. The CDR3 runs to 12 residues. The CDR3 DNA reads TGTGCCGTGTCAGGGGATGGCGAGACCCAGTACTTC. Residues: CAVSGDGETQYF.

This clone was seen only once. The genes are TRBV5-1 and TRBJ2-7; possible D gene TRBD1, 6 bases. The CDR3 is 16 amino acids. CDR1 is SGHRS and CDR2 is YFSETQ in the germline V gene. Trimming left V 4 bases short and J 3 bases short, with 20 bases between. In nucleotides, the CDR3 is TGCGCCAGCAGCCCCGAACTCAGGGGAGCCAACTACGAGCAGTACTTC. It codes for CASSPELRGANYEQYF.

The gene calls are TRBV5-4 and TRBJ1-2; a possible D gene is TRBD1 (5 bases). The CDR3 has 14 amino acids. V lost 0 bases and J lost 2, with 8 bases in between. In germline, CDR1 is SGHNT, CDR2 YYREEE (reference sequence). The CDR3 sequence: CASSLDTGNYGYTF. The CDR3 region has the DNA TGTGCCAGCAGCTTGGACACAGGAAACTATGGCTACACCTTC. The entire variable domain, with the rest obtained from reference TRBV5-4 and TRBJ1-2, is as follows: ETGVTQSPTHLIKTRGQQVTLRCSSQSGHNTVSWYQQALGQGPQFIFQYYREEENGRGNFPPRFSGLQFPNYSSELNVNALELDDSALYLCASSLDTGNYGYTFGSGTRLTVV.

The CDR3 loop reads CASSQVTGRGTEAFF. The CDR3 DNA follows: TGTGCCAGCAGCCAAGTGACGGGTCGGGGCACTGAAGCTTTCTTT. The chain joins TRBV14 to TRBJ1-1; D unclear. The germline V gene has CDR1 SGHDN and CDR2 FVKESK. The CDR3 spans 15 residues. The V end was cut by 1 base, the J end by 4 bases, with 13 bases between.

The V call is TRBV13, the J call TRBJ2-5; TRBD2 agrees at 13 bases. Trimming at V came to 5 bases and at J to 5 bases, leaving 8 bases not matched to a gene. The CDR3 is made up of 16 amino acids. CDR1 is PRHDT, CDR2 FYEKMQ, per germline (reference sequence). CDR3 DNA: TGTGCCAGCAGCGTAACTAGCGGGGGGGCCTATGAGACCCAGTACTTC. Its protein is CASSVTSGGAYETQYF.

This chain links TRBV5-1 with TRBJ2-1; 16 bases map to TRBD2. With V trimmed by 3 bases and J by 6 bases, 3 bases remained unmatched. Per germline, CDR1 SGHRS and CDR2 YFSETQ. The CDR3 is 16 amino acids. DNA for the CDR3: TGCGCCAGCAGCTGGGGACTAGCGGGGGGGATCAATGAGCAGTTCTTC. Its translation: CASSWGLAGGINEQFF.

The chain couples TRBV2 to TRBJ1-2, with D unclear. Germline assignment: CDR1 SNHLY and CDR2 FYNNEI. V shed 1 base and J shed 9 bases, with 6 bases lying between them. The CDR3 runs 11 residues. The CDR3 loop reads CASSEEFSYTF. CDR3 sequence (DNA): TGTGCCAGCAGTGAAGAGTTTAGCTACACCTTC.

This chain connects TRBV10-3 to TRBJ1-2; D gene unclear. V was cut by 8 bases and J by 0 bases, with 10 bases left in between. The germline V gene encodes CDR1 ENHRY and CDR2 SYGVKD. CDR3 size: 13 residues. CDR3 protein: CAIATGSNYGYTF. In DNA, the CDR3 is TGTGCCATCGCCACTGGCTCTAACTATGGCTACACCTTC.

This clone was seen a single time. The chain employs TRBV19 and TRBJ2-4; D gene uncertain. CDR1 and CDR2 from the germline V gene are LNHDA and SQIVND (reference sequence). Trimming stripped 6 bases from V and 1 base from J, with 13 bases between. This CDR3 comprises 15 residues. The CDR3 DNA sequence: TGTGCCAGTAGCTCGCAAGCGAGCGCCAAAAACATTCAGTACTTC. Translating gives CASSSQASAKNIQYF.

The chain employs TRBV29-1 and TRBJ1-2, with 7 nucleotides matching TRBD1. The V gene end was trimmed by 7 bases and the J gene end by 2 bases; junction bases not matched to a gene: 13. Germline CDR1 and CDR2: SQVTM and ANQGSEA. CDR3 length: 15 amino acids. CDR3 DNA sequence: TGCAGCGCTACAGCAGGGGGATCTTGGAACTATGGCTACACCTTC. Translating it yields CSATAGGSWNYGYTF.

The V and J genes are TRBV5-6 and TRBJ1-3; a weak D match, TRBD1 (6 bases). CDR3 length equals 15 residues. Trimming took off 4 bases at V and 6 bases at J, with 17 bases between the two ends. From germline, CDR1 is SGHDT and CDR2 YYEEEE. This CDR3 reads CASSTRDTQSNTIYF. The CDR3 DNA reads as TGTGCCAGCAGCACCCGGGACACTCAATCAAACACCATATATTTT.

Here the CDR3 reads CASSLDYNSPLHF. The CDR3 DNA reads as TGTGCCAGCAGCTTGGACTATAATTCACCCCTCCACTTT. V gene TRBV5-6 combines with J gene TRBJ1-6; D gene unclear. CDR1 is SGHDT and CDR2 is YYEEEE in the germline V gene. V was clipped by 0 bases and J by 3 bases, with 1 base between them. The CDR3 has 13 amino acids.

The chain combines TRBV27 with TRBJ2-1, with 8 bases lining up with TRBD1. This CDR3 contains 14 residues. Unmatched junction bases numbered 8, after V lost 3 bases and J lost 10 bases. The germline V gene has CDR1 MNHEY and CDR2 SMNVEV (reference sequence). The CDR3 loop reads CASSLITGGGEQFF. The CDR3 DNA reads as TGTGCCAGCAGTTTGATAACAGGGGGTGGCGAGCAGTTCTTC.

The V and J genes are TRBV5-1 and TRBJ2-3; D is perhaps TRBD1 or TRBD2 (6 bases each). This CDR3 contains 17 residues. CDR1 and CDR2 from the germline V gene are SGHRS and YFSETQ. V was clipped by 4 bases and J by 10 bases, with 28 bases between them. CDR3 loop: CASSKTSGAGSSRPQYF. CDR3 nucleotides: TGCGCCAGCAGCAAAACTTCGGGGGCAGGGAGCTCAAGGCCGCAGTATTTT.

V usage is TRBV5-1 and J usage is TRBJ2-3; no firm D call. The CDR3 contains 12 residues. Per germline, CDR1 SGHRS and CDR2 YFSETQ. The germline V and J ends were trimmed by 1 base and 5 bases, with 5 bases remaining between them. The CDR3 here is CASSLSLDTQYF. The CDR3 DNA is TGCGCCAGCAGCTTGTCTTTAGATACGCAGTATTTT. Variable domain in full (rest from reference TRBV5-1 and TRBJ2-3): KAGVTQTPRYLIKTRGQQVTLSCSPISGHRSVSWYQQTPGQGLQFLFEYFSETQRNKGNFPGRFSGRQFSNSRSEMNVSTLELGDSALYLCASSLSLDTQYFGPGTRLTVL.

The CDR3 sequence is CASSLSLAGGLGNEQFF. The CDR3 bases are TGTGCCAGCAGCTTATCACTAGCGGGGGGACTGGGGAATGAGCAGTTCTTC. This chain uses TRBV11-2 with TRBJ2-1, with 12 nucleotides matching TRBD2. Germline CDR1 is SGHAT and CDR2 is FQNNGV. The CDR3 runs 17 residues. With V trimmed by 2 bases and J by 7 bases, 9 bases remained unmatched.

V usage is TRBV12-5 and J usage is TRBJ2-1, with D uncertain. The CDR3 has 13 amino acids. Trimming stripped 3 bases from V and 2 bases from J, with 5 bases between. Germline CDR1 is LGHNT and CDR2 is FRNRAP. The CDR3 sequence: CASGLSPYNEQFF. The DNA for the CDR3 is TGTGCTAGTGGTTTATCGCCCTACAATGAGCAGTTCTTC.

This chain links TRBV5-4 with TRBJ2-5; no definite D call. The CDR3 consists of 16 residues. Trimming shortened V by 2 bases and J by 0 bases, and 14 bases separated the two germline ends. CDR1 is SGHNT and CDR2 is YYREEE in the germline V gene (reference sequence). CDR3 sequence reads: CASSFGSNAYQETQYF. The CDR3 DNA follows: TGTGCCAGCAGCTTCGGCTCGAACGCGTACCAAGAGACCCAGTACTTC.

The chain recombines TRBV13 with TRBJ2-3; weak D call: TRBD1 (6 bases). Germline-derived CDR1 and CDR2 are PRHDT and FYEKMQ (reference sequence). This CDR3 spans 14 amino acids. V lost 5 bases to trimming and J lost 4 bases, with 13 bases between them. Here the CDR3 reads CASSPGPGADTQYF. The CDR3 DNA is TGTGCCAGCAGCCCCGGCCCAGGGGCAGATACGCAGTATTTT.

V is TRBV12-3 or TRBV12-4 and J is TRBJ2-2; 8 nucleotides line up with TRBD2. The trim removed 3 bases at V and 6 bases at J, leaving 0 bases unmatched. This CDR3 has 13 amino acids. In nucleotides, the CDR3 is TGTGCCAGCAGTTTCGGGGGGGCCGGGGAGCTGTTTTTT. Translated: CASSFGGAGELFF.